A single sample is the source of the 9 T cell receptor beta chains below, sequenced in a study of shared clonotypes between healthy human individuals. Clones were sequenced by immunoSEQ multiplex PCR, and TCRdb holds only the in-frame ones, with some missing. The sample has about 490,000 clones, 79% seen once. Sequencing used PBMCs. These receptors were obtained from a woman aged 40 to 55 in good health. Some clones in this sample may be carry-over from other donors' samples.

The chain employs TRBV9 and TRBJ1-3; D call uncertain. This CDR3 region has 14 residues. V lost 0 bases and J 1 base, leaving 5 bases between the germline ends. CDR1 SGDLS and CDR2 YYNGEE come from the germline V gene. CDR3 amino acids: CASSVVGSGNTIYF. For the CDR3, the DNA is TGTGCCAGCAGCGTAGTAGGTTCTGGAAACACCATATATTTT.

In its sample, this clone was seen a few times. The chain combines TRBV28 with TRBJ2-2; D not resolved. The V gene's germline CDR1 is MDHEN and CDR2 SYDVKM. V was trimmed by 4 bases and J by 6 bases, leaving 9 bases between them. The CDR3 totals 13 residues. CDR3 amino acids: CASSYGVPGELFF. CDR3 coding DNA: TGTGCCAGCAGTTACGGAGTGCCCGGGGAGCTGTTTTTT.

The chain recombines TRBV6-5 with TRBJ2-7; D not resolved. Deletions cut 6 bases from V and 0 bases from J, with 6 bases between. Germline-derived CDR1 and CDR2 are MNHEY and SVGAGI. The CDR3 has 12 residues. CDR3 loop: CASSGDSYEQYF. DNA for the CDR3: TGTGCCAGCAGCGGAGACTCCTACGAGCAGTACTTC.

This chain uses TRBV25-1 with TRBJ2-2; 9 bases match TRBD2. Trimming cost V 7 bases and J 5 bases; bases outside gene matches: 5. Germline CDR1 and CDR2: MGHDK and SYGVNS. This CDR3 has 14 residues. CDR3 protein: CASMAGGQTGELFF. The CDR3 DNA is TGTGCCAGCATGGCGGGAGGGCAGACCGGGGAGCTGTTTTTT.

J is TRBJ1-4 and V is TRBV4-1, with 7 bases matching TRBD1. Germline CDR1 is MGHRA and CDR2 is YSYEKL. J gave up 8 bases and V 6 bases, and 12 bases lay outside the gene matches. The CDR3 sequence is 15 residues long. The CDR3 is CASSPDRAGREKLFF. The CDR3 region has the DNA TGCGCCAGCAGTCCCGACAGGGCGGGGAGAGAAAAACTGTTTTTT.

The chain recombines TRBV9 with TRBJ2-7, with D unresolved. Germline values: CDR1 SGDLS, CDR2 YYNGEE. This CDR3 region has 13 residues. V lost 0 bases and J lost 6, with 10 bases in between. CDR3 nucleotides: TGTGCCAGCAGCGTAGGTCTAGTCGGCGAGCAGTACTTC. This encodes CASSVGLVGEQYF. Complete variable domain (other parts from reference TRBV9 and TRBJ2-7): DSGVTQTPKHLITATGQRVTLRCSPRSGDLSVYWYQQSLDQGLQFLIQYYNGEERAKGNILERFSAQQFPDLHSELNLSSLELGDSALYFCASSVGLVGEQYFGPGTRLTVT.

The rearrangement joins TRBV27 to TRBJ1-1, with D unclear. Germline CDR1 and CDR2: MNHEY and SMNVEV (reference sequence). V gave up 2 bases and J gave up 0 bases, with 10 bases separating them. The CDR3 runs 15 residues. CDR3 amino acids: CASSLTGSMNTEAFF. The CDR3, as DNA: TGTGCCAGCAGTTTAACTGGGAGCATGAACACTGAAGCTTTCTTT.

This chain links TRBV19 with TRBJ2-7, with 9 bases identical to TRBD1. The germline V gene has CDR1 LNHDA and CDR2 SQIVND (reference sequence). The CDR3 is 13 amino acids. The J segment lost 3 bases and the V segment lost 5 bases, leaving 2 bases of the junction unmatched. The CDR3: CASSGDRDYEQYF. The CDR3 nucleotides are TGTGCCAGTAGTGGGGACAGGGACTACGAGCAGTACTTC.

About this clone: This sample includes further DNA sequences coding for the same CDR3. This chain connects TRBV6-6 to TRBJ2-7; unclear D gene. The CDR3 contains 13 residues. The germline V gene has CDR1 MNHNY and CDR2 SVGAGI (reference sequence). Deletions cut 5 bases from V and 0 bases from J, with 8 bases between. For the CDR3, the DNA is TGTGCCAGCAGTCGTGACACCTCCTACGAGCAGTACTTC. Translated, it gives CASSRDTSYEQYF.